This is a list of T cell receptor beta chains from one sample in a study of T cells after yellow fever vaccination. From the 5' RACE reads, TCRdb called clonotypes with MiXCR, one entry per CDR3 protein. The sample has approximately 32,000 distinct CDR3 sequences, 6.6% seen once; the top ten hold about 22%. Sequenced material: PBMCs, either bulk or a sorted T-cell subset (CD4+, CD8+, memory, or dextramer-sorted; not recorded which), taken on the day of the first yellow fever vaccination. These receptors were taken from a man aged 18-30 years who received the YFV17D yellow fever vaccine. CDR3s include the opening cysteine and the closing phenylalanine or tryptophan. Fields, in order: J gene, clone size, D gene, V gene, CDR3 protein, CDR3 DNA. A D gene is named only where the DNA matches it firmly. Size tells how often a clone was seen (once, few, many) or the class of an expanded clone, and some rows leave it out.

TRBJ2-7,many,NA,TRBV11-2,CASSGGLYEQYF,TGTGCCAGCAGCGGGGGCCTTTACGAGCAGTACTTC
TRBJ1-1,many,NA,TRBV11-1,CASNGGAAKSIMNTEAFF,TGTGCCAGCAACGGAGGGGCGGCTAAATCCATCATGAACACTGAAGCTTTCTTT
TRBJ2-5,many,TRBD2,TRBV27,CASSLRASGLRETQYF,TGTGCCAGCAGTTTGCGGGCTAGCGGTCTACGGGAGACCCAGTACTTC
TRBJ2-5,many,NA,TRBV27,CASRAGLGGQETQYF,TGTGCCAGCAGAGCCGGGTTAGGGGGCCAAGAGACCCAGTACTTC
TRBJ2-1,NA,NA,TRBV2,CASSDWGEQFF,TGTGCCAGCAGTGACTGGGGTGAGCAGTTCTTC
TRBJ2-7,many,NA,TRBV20-1,CSALTGPSEQYF,TGCAGTGCTCTGACAGGACCCTCCGAGCAGTACTTC
TRBJ1-3,medium-sized,TRBD1,TRBV7-8,CASSLVGTGVYDTIYF,TGTGCCAGCAGCTTAGTGGGGACAGGGGTCTATGACACCATATATTTT
TRBJ2-3,NA,TRBD2,TRBV5-1,CASSFSGGATTDTQYF,TGCGCCAGCAGCTTTAGCGGGGGGGCCACCACAGATACGCAGTATTTT
TRBJ2-7,NA,NA,TRBV4-2,CASSPGTGDPYEQYF,TGTGCCAGCAGCCCCGGGACTGGGGACCCCTACGAGCAGTACTTC
TRBJ1-5,NA,NA,TRBV7-8,CASSAQGRGGSNQPQHF,TGTGCCAGCAGCGCCCAAGGGCGAGGGGGTAGCAATCAGCCCCAGCATTTT
TRBJ2-2,many,TRBD2,TRBV12-3/TRBV12-4,CASSAATLRGGLGGELFF,TGTGCCAGCAGTGCCGCGACTTTGCGGGGGGGCCTCGGCGGGGAGCTGTTTTTT
TRBJ2-5,few,TRBD2,TRBV28,CASSLWTSGGEKETQYF,TGTGCCAGCAGTTTATGGACTAGCGGGGGCGAGAAGGAGACCCAGTACTTC
TRBJ2-5,few,TRBD2,TRBV6-1,CASSQSSGGGETQYF,TGTGCCAGCAGTCAGTCTAGCGGGGGAGGAGAGACCCAGTACTTC
TRBJ1-2,few,NA,TRBV6-1,CASRATTNYGYTF,TGTGCCAGCAGGGCGACAACTAACTATGGCTACACCTTC
TRBJ2-4,many,NA,TRBV5-1,CASSISDKNIQYF,TGCGCCAGCAGCATTTCGGACAAAAACATTCAGTACTTC
TRBJ2-2,many,TRBD2,TRBV9,CASSVAGGELFF,TGTGCCAGCAGCGTAGCGGGGGGAGAGCTGTTTTTT
TRBJ2-1,many,NA,TRBV5-5,CASSYDGYNEQFF,TGTGCCAGCAGTTACGACGGGTACAATGAGCAGTTCTTC
TRBJ1-2,many,NA,TRBV6-5,CASSYWVGQGDYGYTF,TGTGCCAGCAGTTACTGGGTGGGTCAGGGCGACTATGGCTACACCTTC
TRBJ2-5,many,NA,TRBV18,CASSPAGSETQYF,TGTGCCAGCTCACCAGCGGGTAGCGAGACCCAGTACTTC
TRBJ2-2,many,NA,TRBV20-1,CSASFLDGKNTGELFF,TGCAGTGCTAGTTTCCTCGACGGAAAGAACACCGGGGAGCTGTTTTTT
TRBJ2-7,NA,TRBD1,TRBV6-1,CASSGQGKAYEQYF,TGTGCCAGCAGTGGACAGGGTAAAGCCTACGAGCAGTACTTC
TRBJ2-2,NA,NA,TRBV19,CASSTILRGGTGELFF,TGTGCCAGTAGTACAATCCTCAGGGGAGGCACCGGGGAGCTGTTTTTT
TRBJ2-1,many,NA,TRBV9,CASSALVGGEQFF,TGTGCCAGCAGCGCTCTCGTAGGAGGTGAGCAGTTCTTC
TRBJ2-2,many,NA,TRBV20-1,CSAPRGGRTGELFF,TGCAGTGCTCCAAGAGGGGGTCGCACCGGGGAGCTGTTTTTT
TRBJ2-4,many,TRBD1,TRBV13,CASSFRQGRNIQYF,TGTGCCAGCAGCTTCCGACAGGGGAGAAACATTCAGTACTTC
TRBJ2-5,few,NA,TRBV9,CASSVEQETQYF,TGTGCCAGCAGCGTAGAGCAAGAGACCCAGTACTTC
TRBJ1-1,few,NA,TRBV6-4,CASRRDGGSSEAFF,TGTGCCAGCAGGCGGGACGGAGGGTCATCTGAAGCTTTCTTT
TRBJ2-7,NA,NA,TRBV7-2,CASSLVGGGEQYF,TGTGCCAGCAGCTTAGTAGGAGGGGGCGAGCAGTACTTC
TRBJ2-5,few,TRBD2,TRBV6-4,CASSEQAGGQETQYF,TGTGCCAGCAGTGAGCAAGCGGGGGGGCAAGAGACCCAGTACTTC
TRBJ1-2,many,NA,TRBV6-2/TRBV6-3,CASSYTNYGYTF,TGTGCCAGCAGTTACACTAACTATGGCTACACCTTC